These 24 T cell receptor beta chains were sequenced from one sample in a study of blood T cell repertoires in COVID-19. Measured with immunoSEQ multiplex PCR; TCRdb has only the in-frame clones, and not every one. The table records tens of thousands of clones, 70% to 90% of them present only once. The sequenced sample consisted of peripheral blood. The source is a human donor in a cohort sampled during active COVID-19.

This chain joins TRBV6-5 and TRBJ1-2; D is possibly TRBD1 (5 bases). V was shortened by 4 bases and J by 4 bases, with 13 bases between the two germline ends. CDR1 MNHEY and CDR2 SVGAGI come from the germline V gene. The CDR3 spans 14 residues. CDR3 protein: CASSLGASSYGYTF. CDR3 sequence (DNA): TGTGCCAGCAGTTTAGGGGCCAGCAGCTATGGCTACACCTTC.

This clone occurred once. CDR3 sequence (DNA): TGCAGTGCTAGTAATCCAGCGGGAGTCAATGAGCAGTTCTTC. Translating gives CSASNPAGVNEQFF. This sequence joins TRBV20-1 and TRBJ2-1; TRBD2 matches at 8 bases. J gave up 6 bases and V 3 bases, and 7 bases lay outside the gene matches. The CDR3 is made up of 14 amino acids. Germline lookup yields CDR1 DFQATT and CDR2 SNEGSKA (reference sequence).

This chain links TRBV5-1 with TRBJ2-1; 8 positions agree with TRBD1. J was trimmed by 9 bases and V by 3 bases; bases with no gene match: 14. CDR1 and CDR2 from the germline V gene are SGHRS and YFSETQ. The CDR3 has 16 residues. DNA of the CDR3: TGCGCCAGCAGCTGGTCAGCGCTTACAGGGGGACGTGAGCAGTTCTTC. Its protein product is CASSWSALTGGREQFF.

This rearrangement joins TRBV5-1 to TRBJ1-2, with D possibly being TRBD1 (5 bases). The CDR3 has 16 amino acids. V lost 7 bases and J 6 bases, leaving 25 bases between the germline ends. Looked up from germline, CDR1 is SGHRS and CDR2 is YFSETQ. CDR3 DNA sequence: TGCGCCAGCCGCGCGTCGACAGCTACTCCCTGGGATGGCTACACCTTC. This sequence encodes CASRASTATPWDGYTF.

This clone was recorded once. The chain combines TRBV5-1 with TRBJ2-2; 9 bases are shared with TRBD2. CDR3 length equals 16 residues. CDR1 is SGHRS, CDR2 YFSETQ, per germline. The trim removed 0 bases at V and 5 bases at J, leaving 5 bases unmatched. CDR3: CASSLVLAGRTGELFF. CDR3 in DNA: TGCGCCAGCAGCTTGGTGCTAGCGGGACGTACCGGGGAGCTGTTTTTT.

This rearrangement joins TRBV6-6 to TRBJ1-2, with TRBD1 matching over 8 bases. CDR1 and CDR2 from the germline V gene are MNHNY and SVGAGI (reference sequence). With V trimmed by 0 bases and J by 6 bases, 6 bases remained unmatched. CDR3 length: 15 residues. In DNA, the CDR3 is TGTGCCAGCAGTTACTCAACAGGGGGTTTGGATGGCTACACCTTC. This gives the protein CASSYSTGGLDGYTF.

The chain couples TRBV18 to TRBJ2-3; 10 nucleotides agree with TRBD2. This CDR3 is built from 17 residues. Losses at the gene ends were 6 bases for V and 2 bases for J; bases not matched to a gene: 11. CDR1 is KGHSH and CDR2 is LQKENI in the germline V gene. The CDR3 nucleotides are TGTGCCAGCTCTCCCGGCGGTAGCGGGAGGTTCACAGATACGCAGTATTTT. Its protein product is CASSPGGSGRFTDTQYF.

The rearrangement uses TRBV7-2 and TRBJ2-7; TRBD2 agrees at 8 bases. V lost 4 bases to trimming and J lost 1 base; unmatched junction nucleotides: 6. The CDR3 consists of 15 residues. The germline gives CDR1 SGHTA, CDR2 FQGNSA. The CDR3 nucleotides read TGTGCCAGCAGCTGGTCGGCGGGAGGTTCCTACGAGCAGTACTTC. Its translation is CASSWSAGGSYEQYF. Together with reference TRBV7-2 and TRBJ2-7, the CDR3 gives the full variable domain: GAGVSQSPSNKVTEKGKDVELRCDPISGHTALYWYRQSLGQGLEFLIYFQGNSAPDKSGLPSDRFSAERTGGSVSTLTIQRTQQEDSAVYLCASSWSAGGSYEQYFGPGTRLTVT.

The chain joins TRBV7-9 to TRBJ2-3, with D tentatively TRBD2 (5 bases). The CDR3 is made up of 16 amino acids. The ends were cut back, 1 base at V and 1 base at J, with 12 bases in the middle. The germline CDR1 and CDR2 sequences are SEHNR and FQNEAQ (reference sequence). The DNA for the CDR3 is TGTGCCAGCAGCTTAGATAGGCTAGCAGGCACAGATACGCAGTATTTT. Protein product: CASSLDRLAGTDTQYF.

The rearrangement links TRBV10-3 to TRBJ2-7; maybe TRBD2 (5 bases). Trimming took off 0 bases at V and 2 bases at J, with 8 bases between the two ends. CDR1 is ENHRY and CDR2 is SYGVKD in the germline V gene. The CDR3 runs to 14 residues. In nucleotides, the CDR3 is TGTGCCATCAGTGAGTCGGAGGAAGCCTACGAGCAGTACTTC. It encodes CAISESEEAYEQYF.

This sequence joins TRBV27 and TRBJ2-7; the D is unclear. With 5 bases removed from V and 0 bases from J, the gap between germline ends came to 8 bases. This CDR3 spans 13 amino acids. CDR1 MNHEY and CDR2 SMNVEV come from the germline V gene (reference sequence). The CDR3 reads CASSPLPSYEQYF. CDR3 DNA: TGTGCCAGCAGTCCACTCCCCTCCTACGAGCAGTACTTC.

This chain joins TRBV27 and TRBJ2-3; the match to TRBD2 covers 7 bases. V was clipped by 1 base and J by 0 bases; unmatched bases: 4. The CDR3 extends over 16 amino acids. CDR1 MNHEY and CDR2 SMNVEV come from the germline V gene (reference sequence). Here the CDR3 DNA reads TGTGCCAGCAGTTTATGGTCTAGCGGTAGCACAGATACGCAGTATTTT. Amino acids: CASSLWSSGSTDTQYF.

The chain is built from TRBV7-9 and TRBJ1-5, with a weak D call TRBD1 (5 bases). CDR1 is SEHNR and CDR2 is FQNEAQ in the germline V gene (reference sequence). The length of the CDR3 is 17 residues. V lost 5 bases to trimming and J lost 6 bases, with 23 bases between them. DNA of the CDR3: TGTGCCAGCAGCCCCGGCGGCACGACAGCCGTGGGTCAGCCCCAGCATTTT. Translating it yields CASSPGGTTAVGQPQHF.

This chain joins TRBV27 and TRBJ2-1; TRBD2 matches 7 bases. CDR1 is MNHEY, CDR2 SMNVEV, per germline (reference sequence). The V gene end was trimmed by 8 bases and the J gene end by 4 bases; junction bases not matched to a gene: 8. The length of the CDR3 is 14 residues. Here the CDR3 reads CASRIAGRYNEQFF. Here the CDR3 DNA reads TGTGCCAGCCGGATAGCGGGCCGTTACAATGAGCAGTTCTTC.

This clone was seen a single time. The chain uses TRBV5-1 and TRBJ2-4; D might be TRBD2 (5 bases). The V end was cut by 0 bases, the J end by 12 bases, with 19 bases between. Germline assignment: CDR1 SGHRS and CDR2 YFSETQ. This CDR3 is 15 amino acids long. The CDR3 DNA follows: TGCGCCAGCAGCTTGGATACCGGAGGTATCAGTCCTCAGTACTTC. Amino acid sequence: CASSLDTGGISPQYF.

The chain is built from TRBV7-3 and TRBJ2-6; 7 positions agree with TRBD2. After removal of 1 base from V and 4 bases from J, the junction contained 7 bases not matched to a gene. Looked up from germline, CDR1 is SGHTA and CDR2 is FQGTGA. The CDR3 runs 17 residues. Written as DNA, the CDR3 is TGTGCCAGCAGCTTAAACCAGCGGGGATCCGGGGCCAACGTCCTGACTTTC. Translating gives CASSLNQRGSGANVLTF.

This clone is medium-sized in the sample. The rearrangement uses TRBV5-6 and TRBJ1-1, with 8 bases that match TRBD1. Germline lookup yields CDR1 SGHDT and CDR2 YYEEEE. This CDR3 region has 18 residues. Trimming cost V 3 bases and J 1 base; bases outside gene matches: 14. The CDR3 loop is CASSWVVGQEERNTEAFF. CDR3 DNA sequence: TGTGCCAGCAGCTGGGTGGTGGGACAGGAGGAGCGGAACACTGAAGCTTTCTTT.

CDR3 DNA: TGCGCCAGCAGCTTGATGGTGGACAGAGTTTACGAGCAGTACTTC. Its translation: CASSLMVDRVYEQYF. The rearrangement joins TRBV5-1 to TRBJ2-7, with D maybe TRBD1 (6 bases). The CDR3 is made up of 15 amino acids. Germline CDR1 is SGHRS and CDR2 is YFSETQ. V was cut by 1 base and J by 4 bases, with 15 bases left in between.

The rearrangement joins TRBV7-2 to TRBJ2-7; the match to TRBD2 covers 8 bases. Germline assignment: CDR1 SGHTA and CDR2 FQGNSA. The CDR3 is 15 amino acids. V shed 1 base, J shed 3 bases, and the junction held 5 bases outside the gene matches. The CDR3 spells CASSLGSGSFYEQYF. The CDR3 DNA sequence: TGTGCCAGCAGCTTAGGCAGCGGGAGCTTCTACGAGCAGTACTTC.

The genes are TRBV7-6 and TRBJ1-3; 9 nucleotides agree with TRBD1. This CDR3 has 16 amino acids. J lost 0 bases, V lost 4 bases, and 4 bases had no gene match. Germline lookup yields CDR1 SGHVS and CDR2 FNYEAQ. Written as DNA, the CDR3 is TGTGCCAGCAGCTCGGGACAGGGCCTCTCTGGAAACACCATATATTTT. It codes for CASSSGQGLSGNTIYF.

This clone was seen a few times. The chain recombines TRBV21-1 with TRBJ1-5. TRBV21-1 is assigned pseudogene status. The CDR3 spans 15 residues. In DNA, the CDR3 is TGTGCCACCGTCGCGGGGGCTTATAGCAATCAGCCCCAGCATTTT. Amino acid sequence: CATVAGAYSNQPQHF.

The rearrangement links TRBV24-1 to TRBJ2-3, with D possibly being TRBD1 (6 bases). The germline gives CDR1 KGHDR, CDR2 SFDVKD. V lost 4 bases to trimming and J lost 2 bases, with 9 bases between them. The CDR3 runs to 14 residues. CDR3 DNA: TGTGCCACCAGTGAAAGGACAGACACAGATACGCAGTATTTT. As protein: CATSERTDTDTQYF.

The table lists this clone with a count of one. This rearrangement joins TRBV6-2 or TRBV6-3 to TRBJ2-7, with a tentative D call TRBD2 (6 bases). The CDR3 extends over 14 amino acids. CDR1 MNHEY and CDR2 SVGEGT come from the germline V gene. V lost 4 bases, J lost 5 bases, and 15 bases lay in between. CDR3 residues: CASSLFGGNDEQYF. For the CDR3, the DNA is TGTGCCAGCAGTTTGTTTGGCGGGAACGACGAGCAGTACTTC.

This clone was detected only once. This chain links TRBV29-1 with TRBJ1-5, with 7 nucleotides matching TRBD1. V shed 6 bases, J shed 0 bases, and the junction held 5 bases outside the gene matches. CDR3 size: 14 residues. The germline CDR1 and CDR2 sequences are SQVTM and ANQGSEA. The chain's CDR3 is CSVAPGGSNQPQHF. Written as DNA, the CDR3 is TGCAGCGTGGCCCCAGGGGGTAGCAATCAGCCCCAGCATTTT.